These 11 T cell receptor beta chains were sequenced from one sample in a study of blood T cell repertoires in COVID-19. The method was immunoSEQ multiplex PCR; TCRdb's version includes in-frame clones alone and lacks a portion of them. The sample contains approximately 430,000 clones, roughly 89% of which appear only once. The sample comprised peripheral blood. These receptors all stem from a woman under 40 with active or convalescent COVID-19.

CDR3 nucleotides: TGTGCCAGTACTTCTACCGCGGGAGGAGTCCACGAGCAGTACTTC. The encoded protein is CASTSTAGGVHEQYF. The V call is TRBV19, the J call TRBJ2-7; TRBD2 aligns across 8 bases. V lost 7 bases to trimming and J lost 5 bases; unmatched junction nucleotides: 13. This CDR3 has 15 residues. CDR1 is LNHDA, CDR2 SQIVND, per germline (reference sequence).

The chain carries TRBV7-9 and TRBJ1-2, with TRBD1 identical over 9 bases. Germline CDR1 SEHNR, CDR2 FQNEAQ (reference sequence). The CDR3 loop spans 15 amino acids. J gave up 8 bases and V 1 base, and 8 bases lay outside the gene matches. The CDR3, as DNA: TGTGCCAGCAGCTTAGGCATTACAGGGGGCGCGGGCTACACCTTC. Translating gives CASSLGITGGAGYTF.

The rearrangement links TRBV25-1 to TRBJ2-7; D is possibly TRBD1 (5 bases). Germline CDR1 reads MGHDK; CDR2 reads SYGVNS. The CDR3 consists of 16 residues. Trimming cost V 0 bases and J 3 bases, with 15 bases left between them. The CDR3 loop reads CASSEYSGATGYEQYF. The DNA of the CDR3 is TGTGCCAGCAGTGAATATTCTGGGGCAACGGGCTACGAGCAGTACTTC.

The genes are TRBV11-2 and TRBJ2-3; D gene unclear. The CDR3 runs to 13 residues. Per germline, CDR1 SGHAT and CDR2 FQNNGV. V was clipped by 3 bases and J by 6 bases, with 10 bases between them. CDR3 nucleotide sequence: TGTGCCAGCAGCTTGTCTTCGCGGGATACGCAGTATTTT. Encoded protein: CASSLSSRDTQYF.

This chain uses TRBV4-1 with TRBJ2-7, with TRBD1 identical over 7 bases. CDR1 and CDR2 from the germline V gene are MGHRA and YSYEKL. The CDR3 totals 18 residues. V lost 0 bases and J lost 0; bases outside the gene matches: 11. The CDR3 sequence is CASSQDPGQTISSYEQYF. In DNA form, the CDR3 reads TGCGCCAGCAGCCAAGATCCGGGACAGACGATTAGCTCCTACGAGCAGTACTTC.

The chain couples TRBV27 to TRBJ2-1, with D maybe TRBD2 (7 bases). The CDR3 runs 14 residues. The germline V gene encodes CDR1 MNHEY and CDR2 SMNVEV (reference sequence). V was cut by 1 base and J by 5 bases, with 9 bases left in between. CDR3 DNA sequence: TGTGCCAGCAGTTTATTAGGGGGGGACAATGAGCAGTTCTTC. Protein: CASSLLGGDNEQFF.

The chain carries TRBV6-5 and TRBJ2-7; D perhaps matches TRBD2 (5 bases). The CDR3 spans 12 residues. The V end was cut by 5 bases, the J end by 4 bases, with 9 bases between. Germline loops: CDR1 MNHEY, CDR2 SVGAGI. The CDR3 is CASSKRGYEQYF. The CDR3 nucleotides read TGTGCCAGCAGTAAACGGGGATACGAGCAGTACTTC.

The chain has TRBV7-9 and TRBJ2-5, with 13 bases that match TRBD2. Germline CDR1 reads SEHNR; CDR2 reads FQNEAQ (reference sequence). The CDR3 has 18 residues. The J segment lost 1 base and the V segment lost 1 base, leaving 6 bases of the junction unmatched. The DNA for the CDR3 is TGTGCCAGCAGCTTAGGTTTGACTAGCGGGGGGCTCCAAGAGACCCAGTACTTC. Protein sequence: CASSLGLTSGGLQETQYF.

The CDR3 region is CASSLGLAGEQYF. Written as DNA, the CDR3 is TGTGCCAGCAGTTTAGGACTAGCGGGGGAGCAGTACTTC. The chain has TRBV27 and TRBJ2-7, with TRBD2 matching 12 bases. With 2 bases clipped from V and 7 bases from J, the junction kept 0 bases outside the gene matches. Germline V CDR1 and CDR2: MNHEY, SMNVEV (reference sequence). CDR3 size: 13 residues.

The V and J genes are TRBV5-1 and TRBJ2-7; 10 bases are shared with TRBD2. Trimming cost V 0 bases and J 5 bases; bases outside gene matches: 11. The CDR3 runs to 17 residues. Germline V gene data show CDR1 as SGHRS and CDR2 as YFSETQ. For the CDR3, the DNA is TGCGCCAGCAGCTTGGGCGCTAGCGGGAGAAGTCCCCACGAGCAGTACTTC. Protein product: CASSLGASGRSPHEQYF.

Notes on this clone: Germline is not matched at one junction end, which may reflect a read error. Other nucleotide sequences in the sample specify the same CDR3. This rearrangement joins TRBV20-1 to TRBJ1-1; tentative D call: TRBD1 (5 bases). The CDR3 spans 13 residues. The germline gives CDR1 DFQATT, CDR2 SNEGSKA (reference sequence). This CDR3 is CSASAGSGTEAFF. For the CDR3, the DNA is TGCAGTGCAAGTGCAGGGTCCGGCACTGAAGCCTTCTTT.